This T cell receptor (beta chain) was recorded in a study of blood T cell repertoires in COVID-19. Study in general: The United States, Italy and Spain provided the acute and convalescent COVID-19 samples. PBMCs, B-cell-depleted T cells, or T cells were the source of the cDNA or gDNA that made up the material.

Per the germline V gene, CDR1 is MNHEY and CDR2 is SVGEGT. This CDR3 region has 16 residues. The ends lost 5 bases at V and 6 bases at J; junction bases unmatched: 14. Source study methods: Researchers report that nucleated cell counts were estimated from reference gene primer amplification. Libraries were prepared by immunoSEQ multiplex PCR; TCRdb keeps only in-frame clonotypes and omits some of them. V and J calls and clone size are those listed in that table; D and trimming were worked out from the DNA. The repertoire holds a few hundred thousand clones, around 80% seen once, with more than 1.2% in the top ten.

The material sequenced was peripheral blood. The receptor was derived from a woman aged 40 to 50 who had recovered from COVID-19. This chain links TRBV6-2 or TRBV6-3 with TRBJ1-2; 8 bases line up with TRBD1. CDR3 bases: TGTGCCAGCAGTCGTAACGACGGACAGGGTGGAGATGGCTACACCTTC. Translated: CASSRNDGQGGDGYTF.